Below are 17 T cell receptor beta chains sequenced from a single sample in a study of T cells in Graves' hyperthyroidism and ophthalmopathy (dated by TCRdb to about 2019). Library generation was performed with multiplex PCR. This sample was sequenced with an Illumina HiSeq 2000. TCR beta CDR3 regions were amplified from RNA transcripts. For the first round of RT-PCR on the TCR CDR3, the HTBI primer set was used together with the Qiagen OneStep RT-PCR kit. TCRdb reworked the public reads: Q25 trimming with fastp, MiXCR clone assembly, productive beta chains retained. Each record represents a unique CDR3 protein, reported with the most common genes and DNA among its rows. This sample lists hundreds of thousands of distinct CDR3 sequences; about 14% were detected once. Together, the top ten hold around an eighth of the sample. What was sequenced was blood. These receptors all stem from a woman aged 50 to 65 with Graves' ophthalmopathy.

The V call is TRBV5-1, the J call TRBJ2-6; no clear D gene. V lost 4 bases, J lost 4 bases, and 12 bases lay in between. The CDR3 is made up of 15 amino acids. The germline V gene encodes CDR1 SGHRS and CDR2 YFSETQ. The CDR3, as DNA: TGCGCCAGCAGCGCATCTTTGACAGGGGCCAACGTCCTGACTTTC. It encodes CASSASLTGANVLTF.

This clonotype was counted at least ten times. The V call is TRBV4-3, the J call TRBJ1-1; 9 bases align to TRBD1. The V gene end was trimmed by 2 bases and the J gene end by 11 bases; junction bases not matched to a gene: 3. The CDR3 contains 12 residues. The germline gives CDR1 LGHNA, CDR2 YSLEER. The CDR3: CASSQRTGAAFF. CDR3 DNA sequence: TGCGCCAGCAGCCAACGGACAGGGGCCGCTTTCTTT.

This clonotype was recorded many times. The rearrangement links TRBV5-1 to TRBJ2-1, with 7 bases matching TRBD2. J gave up 0 bases and V 1 base, and 7 bases lay outside the gene matches. Germline V gene lookup returns CDR1 SGHRS and CDR2 YFSETQ. The CDR3 has 17 amino acids. CDR3 protein: CASSLRSGASSYNEQFF. The CDR3 nucleotides are TGCGCCAGCAGCTTGAGGAGCGGGGCTAGCTCCTACAATGAGCAGTTCTTC.

This clonotype was counted many times. The J gene is TRBJ2-1, the V gene TRBV3-1, with D perhaps matching TRBD2 (6 bases). The CDR3 is 12 residues long. From germline, CDR1 is LGHDT and CDR2 YNNKEL (reference sequence). The ends were cut back, 6 bases at V and 10 bases at J, with 13 bases in the middle. The CDR3 DNA follows: TGTGCCAGCAGACCCGGGAGAGGGGAGCAGTTCTTC. It specifies CASRPGRGEQFF.

This clonotype was counted at least ten times. V gene TRBV20-1 combines with J gene TRBJ2-7, with 10 bases aligning to TRBD2. The CDR3 extends over 16 amino acids. The V gene end was trimmed by 0 bases and the J gene end by 4 bases; junction bases not matched to a gene: 9. CDR1 and CDR2 from the germline V gene are DFQATT and SNEGSKA (reference sequence). For the CDR3, the DNA is TGCAGTGCTAGAGAACGGGAGTCTAGCGGGAGTTACGAGCAGTACTTC. Its translation is CSARERESSGSYEQYF.

This chain links TRBV6-1 with TRBJ2-7, with 8 bases fitting TRBD1. In germline, CDR1 is MNHNS, CDR2 SASEGT. This CDR3 has 15 amino acids. V lost 6 bases and J lost 5; bases outside the gene matches: 12. In nucleotides, the CDR3 is TGTGCCAGCAGCCAAGATCATGGGACAGGAGACGAGCAGTACTTC. Its translation is CASSQDHGTGDEQYF.

This clonotype occurred many times. The J gene is TRBJ1-1, the V gene TRBV12-3 or TRBV12-4; perhaps TRBD1 as D (5 bases). This CDR3 has 14 residues. With 3 bases removed from V and 2 bases from J, the gap between germline ends came to 10 bases. CDR3 in amino acids: CASSFRGLNTEAFF. The CDR3 DNA follows: TGTGCCAGCAGTTTTCGGGGCTTAAACACTGAAGCTTTCTTT.

This clonotype was observed many times. The junction departs from the called germline gene at one end, perhaps through a read error. The genes are TRBV3-1 and TRBJ2-3, with a weak D call TRBD1 (6 bases). The CDR3 is 14 amino acids. Germline CDR1 is LGHDT and CDR2 is YNNKEL (reference sequence). The CDR3 nucleotides read TGTGCCAGCAGCCCGTTCGGGGAGACAGGTACGCAGTATTTT. Amino acid sequence: CASSPFGETGTQYF.

This chain links TRBV12-3 or TRBV12-4 with TRBJ1-2; D not certain. The CDR3 length is 12 residues. Trimming left V 5 bases short and J 6 bases short, with 10 bases between. The CDR3 bases are TGTGCCAGCAGTGGATACAAGGATGGCTACACCTTC. Protein product: CASSGYKDGYTF.

A few counts support this clonotype. The CDR3: CASREGGGGKQPQHF. CDR3 in DNA: TGTGCCAGTAGGGAAGGAGGTGGGGGAAAACAGCCCCAGCATTTT. This rearrangement joins TRBV19 to TRBJ1-5; D might be TRBD1 (5 bases). The ends were cut back, 6 bases at V and 7 bases at J, with 19 bases in the middle. The CDR3 runs 15 residues. Germline V gene lookup returns CDR1 LNHDA and CDR2 SQIVND (reference sequence).

This clonotype was seen only a few times. The rearrangement joins TRBV5-1 to TRBJ2-3; 9 nucleotides align to TRBD1. Per the germline V gene, CDR1 is SGHRS and CDR2 is YFSETQ. V dropped 2 bases and J dropped 4; count of bases not matched to a gene: 5. CDR3 length: 15 residues. Written as DNA, the CDR3 is TGCGCCAGCAGCTTACAGGGGGCTCGGGCAGATACGCAGTATTTT. Translated: CASSLQGARADTQYF.

This clonotype was seen more than once but under ten times. This chain links TRBV27 with TRBJ2-7, with D hard to call. The V gene's germline CDR1 is MNHEY and CDR2 SMNVEV (reference sequence). This CDR3 has 14 residues. The V end was cut by 3 bases, the J end by 0 bases, with 9 bases between. The CDR3 nucleotides are TGTGCCAGCAGTTTTACAGAGAACTCCTACGAGCAGTACTTC. It translates to CASSFTENSYEQYF.

This clonotype was counted between two and nine times. This chain connects TRBV19 to TRBJ2-1, with a tentative D call TRBD2 (6 bases). The germline V gene encodes CDR1 LNHDA and CDR2 SQIVND (reference sequence). This CDR3 is built from 17 residues. Trimming left V 0 bases short and J 6 bases short, with 18 bases between. CDR3 nucleotides: TGTGCCAGTAGTATAGACGGGAGCGGGTATTTTGGCAATGAGCAGTTCTTC. Translated, it gives CASSIDGSGYFGNEQFF.

This clonotype was detected many times. This chain connects TRBV6-1 to TRBJ1-2; no clear D gene. Trimming took off 6 bases at V and 2 bases at J, with 10 bases between the two ends. The length of the CDR3 is 13 residues. Germline values: CDR1 MNHNS, CDR2 SASEGT. This CDR3 reads CASRPTANYGYTF. The CDR3 region has the DNA TGTGCCAGCAGACCTACAGCAAACTATGGCTACACCTTC.

This clonotype was seen a handful of times. The chain is built from TRBV4-1 and TRBJ2-7; TRBD2 matches at 9 bases. With 1 base clipped from V and 3 bases from J, the junction kept 7 bases outside the gene matches. The V gene's germline CDR1 is MGHRA and CDR2 YSYEKL. The CDR3 has 16 residues. This chain's CDR3 is CASSQVKAGGLYEQYF. The CDR3 region has the DNA TGCGCCAGCAGCCAAGTGAAAGCGGGAGGCCTCTACGAGCAGTACTTC.

As for this clonotype: A single base separates this from a much larger clone, so it may be a read error. This chain joins TRBV3-1 and TRBJ2-7; the D gene is possibly TRBD2 (5 bases). The CDR3 has 15 amino acids. Trimming stripped 0 bases from V and 7 bases from J, with 16 bases between. Germline CDR1 and CDR2: LGHDT and YNNKEL (reference sequence). CDR3 nucleotide sequence: TGTGCCAGCAGCCAAGATGGAGGACTTCCGAATGAGCAGTACTTC. Encoded protein: CASSQDGGLPNEQYF.

This chain joins TRBV4-2 and TRBJ2-1; a weak D match, TRBD2 (5 bases). V dropped 2 bases and J dropped 1 base, with 12 bases sitting between them. Looked up from germline, CDR1 is LGHNA and CDR2 is YNFKEQ. This CDR3 has 16 amino acids. The CDR3 protein is CASSQSEGRSYNEQFF. CDR3 bases: TGTGCCAGCAGCCAATCCGAGGGAAGGTCCTACAATGAGCAGTTCTTC.